What follows is one T cell receptor beta chain and its context. TCRdb keeps only in-frame clones here, not all; method: immunoSEQ multiplex PCR. The data contain about 110,000 clones, less than 85% of them singletons. The data are from a study of blood T cell repertoires in COVID-19. V lost 0 bases, J lost 3 bases, and 1 base stayed unmatched. Looked up from germline, CDR1 is SGHKS and CDR2 is YYEKEE (reference sequence). The CDR3 loop spans 15 amino acids. The gene calls are TRBV5-5 and TRBJ1-4; 8 nucleotides line up with TRBD1. This clonotype originated in a woman aged 55-69 years with acute or convalescent COVID-19. The source material was peripheral blood. The CDR3 spells CASSLGTGSNEKLFF. The CDR3 nucleotides are TGTGCCAGCAGCTTGGGGACAGGGTCTAATGAAAAACTGTTTTTT. Together with reference TRBV5-5 and TRBJ1-4, the CDR3 gives the full variable domain: DAGVTQSPTHLIKTRGQQVTLRCSPISGHKSVSWYQQVLGQGPQFIFQYYEKEERGRGNFPDRFSARQFPNYSSELNVNALLLGDSALYLCASSLGTGSNEKLFFGSGTQLSVL.